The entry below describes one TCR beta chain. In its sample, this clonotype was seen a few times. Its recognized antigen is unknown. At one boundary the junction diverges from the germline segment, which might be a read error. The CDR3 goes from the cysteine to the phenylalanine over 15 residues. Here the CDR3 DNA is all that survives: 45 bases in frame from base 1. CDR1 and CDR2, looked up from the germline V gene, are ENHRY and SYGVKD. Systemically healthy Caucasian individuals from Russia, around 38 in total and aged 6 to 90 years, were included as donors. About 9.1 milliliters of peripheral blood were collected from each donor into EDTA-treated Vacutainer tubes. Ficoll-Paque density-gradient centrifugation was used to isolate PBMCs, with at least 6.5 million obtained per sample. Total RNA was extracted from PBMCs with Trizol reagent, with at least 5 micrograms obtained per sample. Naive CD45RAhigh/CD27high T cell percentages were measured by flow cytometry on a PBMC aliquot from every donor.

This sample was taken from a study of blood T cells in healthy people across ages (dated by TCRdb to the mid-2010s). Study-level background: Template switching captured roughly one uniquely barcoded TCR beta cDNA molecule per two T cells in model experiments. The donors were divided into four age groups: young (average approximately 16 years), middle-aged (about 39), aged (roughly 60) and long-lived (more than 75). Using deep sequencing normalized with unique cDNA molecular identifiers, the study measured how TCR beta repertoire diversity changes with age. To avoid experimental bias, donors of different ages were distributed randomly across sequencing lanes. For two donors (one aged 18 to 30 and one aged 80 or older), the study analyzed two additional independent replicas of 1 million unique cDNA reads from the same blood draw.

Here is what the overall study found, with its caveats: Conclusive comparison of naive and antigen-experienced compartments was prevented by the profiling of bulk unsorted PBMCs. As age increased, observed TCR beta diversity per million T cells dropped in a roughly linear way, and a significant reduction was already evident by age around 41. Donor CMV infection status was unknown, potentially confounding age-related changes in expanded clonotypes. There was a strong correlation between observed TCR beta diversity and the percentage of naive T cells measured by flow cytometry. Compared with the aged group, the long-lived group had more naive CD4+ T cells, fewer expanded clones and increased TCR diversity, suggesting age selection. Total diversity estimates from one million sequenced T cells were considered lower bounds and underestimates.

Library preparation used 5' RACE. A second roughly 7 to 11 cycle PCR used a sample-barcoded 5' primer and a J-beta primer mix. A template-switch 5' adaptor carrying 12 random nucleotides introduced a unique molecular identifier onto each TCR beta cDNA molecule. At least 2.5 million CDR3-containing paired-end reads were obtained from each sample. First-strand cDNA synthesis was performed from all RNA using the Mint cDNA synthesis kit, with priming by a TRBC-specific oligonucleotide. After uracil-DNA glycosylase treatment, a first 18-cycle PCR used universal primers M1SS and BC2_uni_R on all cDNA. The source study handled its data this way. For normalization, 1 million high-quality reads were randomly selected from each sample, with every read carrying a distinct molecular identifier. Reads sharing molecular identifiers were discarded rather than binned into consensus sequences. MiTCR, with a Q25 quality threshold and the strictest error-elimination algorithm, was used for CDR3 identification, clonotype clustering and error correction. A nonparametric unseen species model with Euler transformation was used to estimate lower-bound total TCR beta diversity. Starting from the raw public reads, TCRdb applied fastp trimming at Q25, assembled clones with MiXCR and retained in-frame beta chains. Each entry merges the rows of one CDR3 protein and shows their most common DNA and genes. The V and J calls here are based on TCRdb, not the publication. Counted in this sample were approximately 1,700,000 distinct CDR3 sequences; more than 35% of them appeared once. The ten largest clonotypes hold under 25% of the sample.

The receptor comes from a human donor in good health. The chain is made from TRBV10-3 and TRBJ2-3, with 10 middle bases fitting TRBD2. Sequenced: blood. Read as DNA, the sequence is TGTGCCATCAGTAGCGGGGGGGCGACCACAGATGCGCAGTATTTT. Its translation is CAISSGGATTDAQYF.